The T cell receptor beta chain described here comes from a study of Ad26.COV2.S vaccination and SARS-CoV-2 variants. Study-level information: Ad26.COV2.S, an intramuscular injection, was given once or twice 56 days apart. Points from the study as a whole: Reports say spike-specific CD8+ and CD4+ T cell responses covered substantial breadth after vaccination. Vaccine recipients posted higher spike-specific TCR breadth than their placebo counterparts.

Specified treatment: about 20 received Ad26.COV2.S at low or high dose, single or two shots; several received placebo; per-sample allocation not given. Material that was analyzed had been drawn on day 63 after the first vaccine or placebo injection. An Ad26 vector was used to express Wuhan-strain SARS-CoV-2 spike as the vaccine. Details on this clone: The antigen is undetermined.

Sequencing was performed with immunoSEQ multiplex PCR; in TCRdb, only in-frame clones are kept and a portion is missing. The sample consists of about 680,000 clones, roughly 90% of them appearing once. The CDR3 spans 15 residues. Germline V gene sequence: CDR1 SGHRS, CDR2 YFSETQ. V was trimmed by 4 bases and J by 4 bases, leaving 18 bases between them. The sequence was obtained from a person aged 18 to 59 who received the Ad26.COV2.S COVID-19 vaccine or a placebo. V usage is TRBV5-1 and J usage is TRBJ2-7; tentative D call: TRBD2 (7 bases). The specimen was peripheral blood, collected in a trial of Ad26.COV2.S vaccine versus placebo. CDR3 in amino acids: CASSMAGVRGYEQYF. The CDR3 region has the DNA TGCGCCAGCAGCATGGCGGGAGTTAGGGGGTACGAGCAGTACTTC.